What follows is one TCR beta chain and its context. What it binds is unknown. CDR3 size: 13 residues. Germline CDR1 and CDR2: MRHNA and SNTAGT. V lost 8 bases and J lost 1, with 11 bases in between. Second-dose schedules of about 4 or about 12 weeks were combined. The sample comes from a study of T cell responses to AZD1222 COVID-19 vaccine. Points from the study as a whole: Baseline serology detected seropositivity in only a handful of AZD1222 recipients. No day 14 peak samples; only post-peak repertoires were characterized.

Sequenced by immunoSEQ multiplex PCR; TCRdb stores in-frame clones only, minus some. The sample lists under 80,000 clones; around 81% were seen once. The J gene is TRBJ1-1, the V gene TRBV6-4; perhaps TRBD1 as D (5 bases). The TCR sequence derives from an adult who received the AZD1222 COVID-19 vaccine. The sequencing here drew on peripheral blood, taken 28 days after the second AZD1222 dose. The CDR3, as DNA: TGTGCCAGCCGGACGACAGAGAACACTGAAGCTTTCTTT. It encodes CASRTTENTEAFF.